The clone carrying this TCR beta chain was recorded many times. Its antigen is as yet unknown. These data originate in a study of T cells in Graves' hyperthyroidism and ophthalmopathy. In the ophthalmopathy cohort, Clinical Activity Score was at least 3, NOSPECS grade at least 4, and duration under 3 months. The study excluded patients with uncontrolled infection, other autoimmune disease, pregnancy or lactation. Diagnoses used clinical symptoms, serum thyroxine and TRAb, thyroid ultrasound and orbital computed tomography. Germline V gene data show CDR1 as SGHAT and CDR2 as FQDESV (reference sequence). The junction had 11 bases not matched to a gene; V was cut back by 3 bases and J by 3 bases. The CDR3 has 17 amino acids. RNA transcripts yielded amplified TCR beta CDR3 regions. The HTBI primer set served for first-round RT-PCR of the TCR CDR3. TCRdb redid the calling of the multiplex PCR reads with MiXCR, one entry per CDR3 protein. The data hold about 520,000 distinct CDR3 sequences, with roughly a quarter observed a single time.

Regarding the study as a whole: Most clonotypes expanded in the thyroid (above 0.001) were also present in blood.

The chain carries TRBV11-1 and TRBJ2-7, with TRBD1 identical over 10 bases. Sequencing used blood. The source of this sequence is a woman in her thirties with Graves' ophthalmopathy. The CDR3 region has the DNA TGTGCCAGCAGCTTGCCTCCGGGACAGGGGACCCTCTACGAGCAGTACTTC. It specifies CASSLPPGQGTLYEQYF.